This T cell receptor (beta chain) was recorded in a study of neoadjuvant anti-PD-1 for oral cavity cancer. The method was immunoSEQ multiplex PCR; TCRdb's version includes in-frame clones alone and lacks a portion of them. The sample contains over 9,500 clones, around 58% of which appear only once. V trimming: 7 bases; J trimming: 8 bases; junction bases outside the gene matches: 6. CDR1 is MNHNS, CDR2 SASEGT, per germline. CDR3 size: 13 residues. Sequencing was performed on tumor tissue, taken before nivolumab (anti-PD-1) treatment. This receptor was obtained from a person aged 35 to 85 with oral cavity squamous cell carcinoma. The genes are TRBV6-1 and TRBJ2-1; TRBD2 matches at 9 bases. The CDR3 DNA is TGTGCCAGCATCGGCGGGAGGGTCTATGAGCAGTTCTTC. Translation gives CASIGGRVYEQFF.